This T cell receptor (beta chain) was sequenced for a study of read filtering for tumor transcriptome and immune sequencing. Looking at the study overall: Among patients, under 20 were male and around 13 female, aged about 45 to 80 (mean approximately 71). DNase treatment preceded whole-transcriptome library preparation.

The V gene's germline CDR1 is DFQATT and CDR2 SNEGSKA (reference sequence). After removal of 3 bases from V and 6 bases from J, the junction contained 9 bases not matched to a gene. The CDR3 length is 14 residues. Molecular barcoded adaptors covering alpha/delta and beta/gamma chains were used on 400 to 450 ng RNA. From the reads, TCRdb called clonotypes with MiXCR, one entry per CDR3 protein. The table shows over 90,000 distinct CDR3 sequences, with about 22% occurring only once. Concerning this clonotype itself: Its antigen is not identified.

Every patient had bone marrow sampled while the disease was active. Study outcomes and limitations: IR-seq and RNA-seq agreed better without single-read clonotypes.

The chain links TRBV20-1 to TRBJ2-7; 9 bases align to TRBD1. Specimen: a population of CD138-negative cells sorted from bone marrow. This TCR was sampled from a donor aged 40 or over with multiple myeloma. The CDR3 sequence is CSARGPGQGGEQYF. DNA of the CDR3: TGCAGTGCTAGGGGTCCGGGACAGGGAGGCGAGCAGTACTTC.